Presented here are 21 T cell receptor beta chains from one specimen sequenced in a study of blood T cell repertoires in COVID-19. Clones were sequenced by immunoSEQ multiplex PCR, and TCRdb holds only the in-frame ones, with some missing. The sample shows about 210,000 clones, about 88% of them seen only once. Specimen: peripheral blood. Receptor source: a man between 60 and 70 years old with acute or convalescent COVID-19.

This chain uses TRBV19 with TRBJ2-2; D might be TRBD2 (6 bases). Germline assignment: CDR1 LNHDA and CDR2 SQIVND (reference sequence). The CDR3 runs to 16 residues. V lost 2 bases and J 5 bases, leaving 15 bases between the germline ends. The CDR3: CASSIMRRGRTGELFF. CDR3 in DNA: TGTGCCAGTAGTATAATGCGGCGGGGAAGGACCGGGGAGCTGTTTTTT.

The CDR3 protein is CASSLQGGYQPQHF. The DNA for the CDR3 is TGTGCCAGCAGCTTACAGGGAGGCTACCAGCCCCAGCATTTT. V usage is TRBV7-2 and J usage is TRBJ1-5; D may be TRBD1 (5 bases). Germline V gene lookup returns CDR1 SGHTA and CDR2 FQGNSA. The CDR3 spans 14 residues. The germline V and J ends were trimmed by 2 bases and 7 bases, with 12 bases remaining between them.

V gene TRBV27 combines with J gene TRBJ1-2; a weak D match, TRBD1 (6 bases). CDR1 is MNHEY, CDR2 SMNVEV, per germline (reference sequence). There are 15 residues in the CDR3. V shed 3 bases and J shed 4 bases, with 15 bases lying between them. The CDR3 here is CASSFFGGGGYGYTF. CDR3 in DNA: TGTGCCAGCAGTTTTTTTGGGGGCGGAGGCTATGGCTACACCTTC.

The chain carries TRBV7-3 and TRBJ2-2; no reliable D call. Germline loops: CDR1 SGHTA, CDR2 FQGTGA. V was clipped by 2 bases and J by 7 bases, with 11 bases between them. The CDR3 runs 14 residues. The CDR3 bases are TGTGCCAGCAGCTTAGAGCGAGGTGTCGGGGAGCTGTTTTTT. This gives the protein CASSLERGVGELFF.

The J gene is TRBJ2-1, the V gene TRBV3-1 (or the pseudogene TRBV3-2), with 8 nucleotides matching TRBD1. J lost 5 bases, V lost 3 bases, and 3 bases had no gene match. The germline V gene encodes CDR1 LGHDT and CDR2 YNNKEL (reference sequence). CDR3 length: 14 amino acids. CDR3 DNA: TGTGCCAGCAGCCAGGGACAGGACCACAATGAGCAGTTCTTC. Its protein is CASSQGQDHNEQFF.

This clone was observed a single time. CDR3 sequence reads: CASSPQVAGASGTQYF. CDR3 DNA sequence: TGTGCCAGCAGCCCTCAAGTAGCGGGGGCCTCGGGGACCCAGTACTTC. The chain joins TRBV28 to TRBJ2-5; 9 bases map to TRBD2. This CDR3 has 16 amino acids. Germline values: CDR1 MDHEN, CDR2 SYDVKM. Germline trimming cut 6 bases from V and 7 bases from J; bases unmatched to any gene: 15.

V gene TRBV4-3 combines with J gene TRBJ2-5; D unclear. The germline V gene has CDR1 LGHNA and CDR2 YSLEER. With 1 base removed from V and 3 bases from J, the gap between germline ends came to 9 bases. This CDR3 has 14 residues. In DNA form, the CDR3 reads TGCGCCAGCAGCCAAGTAGTCGGTGAAGAGACCCAGTACTTC. It encodes CASSQVVGEETQYF.

V is TRBV7-2 and J is TRBJ1-2; 9 nucleotides line up with TRBD1. J gave up 1 base and V 5 bases, and 8 bases lay outside the gene matches. Germline V gene lookup returns CDR1 SGHTA and CDR2 FQGNSA. The CDR3 covers 16 residues. CDR3: CASSVRGGQGNYGYTF. CDR3 bases: TGTGCCAGCAGCGTTAGGGGGGGACAGGGTAACTATGGCTACACCTTC.

This rearrangement joins TRBV9 to TRBJ1-2; possible D gene TRBD1, 6 bases. This CDR3 comprises 15 residues. V lost 4 bases and J lost 3, with 16 bases in between. Per germline, CDR1 SGDLS and CDR2 YYNGEE. The CDR3, as DNA: TGTGCCAGCAGCTCAGGGGCAGGGGTGGACTATGGCTACACCTTC. Amino acid sequence: CASSSGAGVDYGYTF.

The V and J genes are TRBV6-4 and TRBJ2-1; no clear D. CDR1 and CDR2 from the germline V gene are MRHNA and SNTAGT. V was cut by 2 bases and J by 4 bases, with 15 bases left in between. This CDR3 has 16 residues. CDR3 sequence (DNA): TGTGCCAGCAGTGACATTCCAGGCTTGAAGTACAATGAGCAGTTCTTC. As protein: CASSDIPGLKYNEQFF.

This chain uses TRBV6-5 with TRBJ1-3; D is possibly TRBD1 (5 bases). CDR1 is MNHEY and CDR2 is SVGAGI in the germline V gene. V was shortened by 7 bases and J by 2 bases, with 15 bases between the two germline ends. This CDR3 is 15 amino acids long. CDR3 protein: CASTNGGSPGNTIYF. As DNA, the CDR3 is TGTGCCAGCACTAACGGGGGGTCCCCTGGAAACACCATATATTTT.

The chain couples TRBV28 to TRBJ1-5; D is possibly TRBD1 (5 bases). Germline V lookup: CDR1 MDHEN, CDR2 SYDVKM. The CDR3 length is 14 residues. The ends were cut back, 6 bases at V and 7 bases at J, with 16 bases in the middle. The CDR3 loop is CASSRPLPGQPQHF. The CDR3 DNA reads TGTGCCAGCAGCCGGCCCCTACCAGGGCAGCCCCAGCATTTT.

The rearrangement links TRBV10-3 to TRBJ1-6, with 8 bases matching TRBD1. The V segment lost 6 bases and the J segment 5 bases; nucleotides outside the gene matches: 9. Germline V lookup: CDR1 ENHRY, CDR2 SYGVKD. There are 16 residues in the CDR3. CDR3 DNA sequence: TGTGCCATCAGGGGACAGGCGGGAACTAATAATTCACCCCTCCACTTT. Amino acids: CAIRGQAGTNNSPLHF.

The rearrangement uses TRBV6-5 and TRBJ1-5, with TRBD1 matching 9 bases. The CDR3 is made up of 15 amino acids. The ends lost 5 bases at V and 5 bases at J; junction bases unmatched: 7. The germline gives CDR1 MNHEY, CDR2 SVGAGI. The CDR3 reads CASSPQGARDQPQHF. The CDR3 DNA sequence: TGTGCCAGCAGTCCACAGGGGGCTAGGGATCAGCCCCAGCATTTT.

V gene TRBV11-3 combines with J gene TRBJ2-3, with 8 bases lining up with TRBD2. Germline assignment: CDR1 SGHNT and CDR2 YENEEA. The CDR3 loop spans 15 amino acids. The trim removed 5 bases at V and 2 bases at J, leaving 6 bases unmatched. The CDR3 nucleotides read TGTGCCAGCAGCCTCACTAGCGGCTACACAGATACGCAGTATTTT. Amino acid sequence: CASSLTSGYTDTQYF.

The rearrangement uses TRBV6-4 and TRBJ1-6; D might be TRBD1 (6 bases). This CDR3 is 16 amino acids long. CDR1 and CDR2 (germline): MRHNA, SNTAGT. The V end lost 3 bases, the J end lost 7 bases, and 16 bases lay between the germline ends. The CDR3 loop reads CASSESAGVGNSPLHF. The DNA of the CDR3 is TGTGCCAGCAGTGAGTCGGCAGGGGTAGGGAATTCACCCCTCCACTTT.

The rearrangement links TRBV10-2 to TRBJ1-5; 11 nucleotides match TRBD1. V was clipped by 6 bases and J by 6 bases; unmatched bases: 4. CDR1 WSHSY and CDR2 SAAADI come from the germline V gene. CDR3 size: 14 residues. The CDR3 region is CASSIGTGGQPQHF. The CDR3 DNA reads as TGCGCCAGCAGCATTGGGACAGGGGGTCAGCCCCAGCATTTT.

V gene TRBV14 combines with J gene TRBJ2-3; TRBD2 is a possible D gene (6 bases). The CDR3 is 18 residues long. Trimming removed 3 bases from V and 4 bases from J, with 23 bases in between. The germline V gene has CDR1 SGHDN and CDR2 FVKESK. CDR3 sequence (DNA): TGTGCCAGCAGCCACGTTGATTTCGCGGGGAAGGACGCAGATACGCAGTATTTT. This sequence encodes CASSHVDFAGKDADTQYF.

The chain combines TRBV6-2 or TRBV6-3 with TRBJ2-5; a possible D gene is TRBD2 (7 bases). Germline CDR1 and CDR2: MNHEY and SVGEGT. The CDR3 has 14 amino acids. Deletions cut 2 bases from V and 9 bases from J, with 16 bases between. CDR3 sequence (DNA): TGTGCCAGCAGTTACGGGGGGGCGCTTAGAGCCCAGTACTTC. It encodes CASSYGGALRAQYF.

Comments on this clone: This sample also contains other DNA sequences that code for the same CDR3. V gene TRBV19 combines with J gene TRBJ1-3, with D unclear. The CDR3 has 14 residues. Germline assignment: CDR1 LNHDA and CDR2 SQIVND (reference sequence). Trimming pared 1 base from V and 2 bases from J, leaving 6 bases between. The CDR3 bases are TGTGCCAGTAGTATAGGAGGGACTGGAAACACCATATATTTT. The encoded protein is CASSIGGTGNTIYF.

The chain links TRBV5-5 to TRBJ2-5; 8 bases map to TRBD2. V lost 4 bases to trimming and J lost 5 bases; unmatched junction nucleotides: 7. This CDR3 comprises 14 residues. Germline loops: CDR1 SGHKS, CDR2 YYEKEE (reference sequence). CDR3 DNA sequence: TGTGCCAGCAGCATAGGACTAGCCTGGGAGACCCAGTACTTC. Translated: CASSIGLAWETQYF.